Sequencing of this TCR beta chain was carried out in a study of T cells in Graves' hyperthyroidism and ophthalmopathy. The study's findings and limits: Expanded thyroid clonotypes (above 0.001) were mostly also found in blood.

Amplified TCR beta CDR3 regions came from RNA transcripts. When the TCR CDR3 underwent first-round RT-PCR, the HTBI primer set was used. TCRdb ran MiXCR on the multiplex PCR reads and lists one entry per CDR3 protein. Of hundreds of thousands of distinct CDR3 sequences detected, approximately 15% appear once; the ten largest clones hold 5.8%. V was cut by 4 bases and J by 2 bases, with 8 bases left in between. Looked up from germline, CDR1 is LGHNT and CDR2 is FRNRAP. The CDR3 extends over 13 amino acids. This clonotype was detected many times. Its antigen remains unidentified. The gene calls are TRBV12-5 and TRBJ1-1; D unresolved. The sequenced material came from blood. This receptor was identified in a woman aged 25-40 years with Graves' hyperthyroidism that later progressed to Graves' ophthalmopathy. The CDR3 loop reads CASGSLTNTEAFF. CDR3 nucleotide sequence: TGTGCTAGTGGTTCTCTCACAAACACTGAAGCTTTCTTT.